The present entry profiles one T cell receptor beta chain with its context. Its antigen is as yet unknown. The sample belongs to a study of CXCR3-negative and CXCR3-positive naive CD8 T cells. Notes on the study in general: Sequencing showed both naive subsets with comparably high diversity, and memory CD8+ cells much lower. TRB CDR3s were more hydrophobic in CXCR3-positive than in CXCR3-negative naive cells.

The CDR3 consists of 15 residues. In germline, CDR1 is MNHEY, CDR2 SVGAGI. The TRB cDNA libraries were prepared by 5' RACE with UMI labels. TCRdb reprocessed the 5' RACE reads; each CDR3 protein has one entry and no DNA is given. This repertoire comprises over 150,000 distinct CDR3 sequences; its ten largest clones make up around 0.5%. The TCR comes from a human donor in good health. Some clones in this sample may be carry-over from other donors' samples. Source material: naive CXCR3+ CD8+ T cells from blood. The sample's subset: CD45RO-CCR7+CD27+CD95- naive CD8+ T cells expressing CXCR3 (TNR3+). The chain carries TRBV6-5 and TRBJ1-6. CDR3 loop: CASSYLTAYNSPLHF.